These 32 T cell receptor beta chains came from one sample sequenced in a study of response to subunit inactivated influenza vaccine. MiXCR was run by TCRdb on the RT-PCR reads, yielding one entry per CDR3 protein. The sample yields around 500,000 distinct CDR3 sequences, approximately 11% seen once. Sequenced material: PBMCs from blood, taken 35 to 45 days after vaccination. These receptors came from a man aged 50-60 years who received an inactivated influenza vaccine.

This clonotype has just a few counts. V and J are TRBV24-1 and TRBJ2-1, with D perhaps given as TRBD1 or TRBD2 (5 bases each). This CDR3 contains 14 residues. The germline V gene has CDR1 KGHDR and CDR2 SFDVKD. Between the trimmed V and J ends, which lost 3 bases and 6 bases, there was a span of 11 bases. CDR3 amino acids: CATSDRDRANEQFF. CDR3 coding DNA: TGTGCCACCAGTGATAGGGACCGGGCCAATGAGCAGTTCTTC.

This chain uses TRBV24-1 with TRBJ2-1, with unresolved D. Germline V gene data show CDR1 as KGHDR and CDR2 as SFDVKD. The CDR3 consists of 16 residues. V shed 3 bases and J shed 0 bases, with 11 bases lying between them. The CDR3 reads CATSDPVLSSYNEQFF. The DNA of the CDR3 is TGTGCCACCAGTGATCCAGTCCTGAGCTCCTACAATGAGCAGTTCTTC.

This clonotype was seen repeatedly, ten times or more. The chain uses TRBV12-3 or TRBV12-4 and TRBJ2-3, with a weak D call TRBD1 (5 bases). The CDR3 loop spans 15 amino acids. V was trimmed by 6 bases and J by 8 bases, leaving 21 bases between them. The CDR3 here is CASRSNWGPRSTQYF. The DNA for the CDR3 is TGTGCCAGCAGATCCAACTGGGGCCCCCGCAGTACGCAGTATTTT.

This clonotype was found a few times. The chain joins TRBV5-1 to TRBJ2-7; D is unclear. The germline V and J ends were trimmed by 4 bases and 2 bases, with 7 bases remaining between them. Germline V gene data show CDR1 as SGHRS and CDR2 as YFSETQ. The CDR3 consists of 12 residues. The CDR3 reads CASSVAPYEQYF. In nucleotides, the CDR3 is TGCGCCAGCAGCGTTGCCCCCTACGAGCAGTACTTC.

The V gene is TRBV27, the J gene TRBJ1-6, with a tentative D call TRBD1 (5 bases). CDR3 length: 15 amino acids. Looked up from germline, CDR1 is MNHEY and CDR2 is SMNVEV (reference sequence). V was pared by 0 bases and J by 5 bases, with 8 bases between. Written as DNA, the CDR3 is TGTGCCAGCAGTTTATCAGGGGCGGATAATTCACCCCTCCACTTT. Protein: CASSLSGADNSPLHF.

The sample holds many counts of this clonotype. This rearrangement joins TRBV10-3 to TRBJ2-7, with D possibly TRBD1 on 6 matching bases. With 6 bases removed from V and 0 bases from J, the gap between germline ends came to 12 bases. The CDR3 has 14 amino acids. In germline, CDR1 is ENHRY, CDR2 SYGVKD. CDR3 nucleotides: TGTGCCATCAGCCTGGACAGAAGCTCCTACGAGCAGTACTTC. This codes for CAISLDRSSYEQYF.

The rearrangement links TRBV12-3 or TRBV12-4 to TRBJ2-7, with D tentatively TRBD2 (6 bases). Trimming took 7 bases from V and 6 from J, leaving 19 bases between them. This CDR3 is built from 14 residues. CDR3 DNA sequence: TGTGCCAGCACCTCTGGCGGGACCCTCTCCGAGCAGTACTTC. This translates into CASTSGGTLSEQYF.

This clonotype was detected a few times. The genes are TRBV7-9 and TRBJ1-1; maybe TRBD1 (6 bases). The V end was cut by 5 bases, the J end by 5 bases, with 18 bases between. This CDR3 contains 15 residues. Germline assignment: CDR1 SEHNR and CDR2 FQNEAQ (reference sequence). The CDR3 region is CASSQPTGAGTEAFF. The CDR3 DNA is TGTGCCAGCAGCCAACCGACAGGAGCGGGTACTGAAGCTTTCTTT. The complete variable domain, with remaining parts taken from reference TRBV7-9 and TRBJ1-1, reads DTGVSQNPRHKITKRGQNVTFRCDPISEHNRLYWYRQTLGQGPEFLTYFQNEAQLEKSRLLSDRFSAERPKGSFSTLEIQRTEQGDSAMYLCASSQPTGAGTEAFFGQGTRLTVV.

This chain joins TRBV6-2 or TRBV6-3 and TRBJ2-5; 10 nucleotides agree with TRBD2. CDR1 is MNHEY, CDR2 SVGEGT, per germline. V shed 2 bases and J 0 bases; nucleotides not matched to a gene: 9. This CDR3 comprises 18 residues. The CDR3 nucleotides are TGTGCCAGCAGTTACATTCTAGCGGGGGCAGCGTACCAAGAGACCCAGTACTTC. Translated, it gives CASSYILAGAAYQETQYF.

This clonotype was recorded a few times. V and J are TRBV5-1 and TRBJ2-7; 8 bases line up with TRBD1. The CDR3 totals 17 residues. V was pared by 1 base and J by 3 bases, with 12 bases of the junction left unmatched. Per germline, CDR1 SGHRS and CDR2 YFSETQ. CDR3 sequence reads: CASSLMSTRGQGYEQYF. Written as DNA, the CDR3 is TGCGCCAGCAGCTTGATGTCCACTCGAGGACAGGGCTACGAGCAGTACTTC.

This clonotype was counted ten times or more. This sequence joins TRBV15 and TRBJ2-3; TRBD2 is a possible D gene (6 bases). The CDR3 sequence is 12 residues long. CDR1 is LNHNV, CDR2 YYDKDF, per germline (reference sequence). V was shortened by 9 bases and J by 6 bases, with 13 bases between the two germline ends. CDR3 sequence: CATSEGLDTQYF. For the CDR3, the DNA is TGTGCCACGTCGGAGGGCCTGGATACGCAGTATTTT.

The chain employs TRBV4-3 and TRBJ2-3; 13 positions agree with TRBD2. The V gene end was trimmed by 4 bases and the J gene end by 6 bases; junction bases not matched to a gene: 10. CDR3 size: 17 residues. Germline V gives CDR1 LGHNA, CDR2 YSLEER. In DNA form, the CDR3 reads TGCGCCAGCAGCCTCAAACTAGCGGGAGGGCCTCCGGATACGCAGTATTTT. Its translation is CASSLKLAGGPPDTQYF.

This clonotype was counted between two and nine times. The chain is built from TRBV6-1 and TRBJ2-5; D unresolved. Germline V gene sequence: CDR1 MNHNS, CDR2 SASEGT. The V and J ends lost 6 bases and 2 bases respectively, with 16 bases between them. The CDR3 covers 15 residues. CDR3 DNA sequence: TGTGCCAGCAGCCCAACCCTGAGCCCGCAAGAGACCCAGTACTTC. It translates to CASSPTLSPQETQYF.

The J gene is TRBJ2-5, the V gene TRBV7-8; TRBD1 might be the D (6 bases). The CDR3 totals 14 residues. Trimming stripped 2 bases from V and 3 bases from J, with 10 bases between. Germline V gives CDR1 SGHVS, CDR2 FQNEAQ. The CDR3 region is CASSLSTGKETQYF. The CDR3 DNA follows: TGTGCCAGCAGCTTAAGTACAGGGAAAGAGACCCAGTACTTC.

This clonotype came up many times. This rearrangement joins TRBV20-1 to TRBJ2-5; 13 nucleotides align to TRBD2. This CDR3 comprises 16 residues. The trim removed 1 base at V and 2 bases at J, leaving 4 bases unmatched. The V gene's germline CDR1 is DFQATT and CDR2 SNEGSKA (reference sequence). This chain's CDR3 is CSARAPGLAGQETQYF. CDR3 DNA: TGCAGTGCTAGAGCTCCGGGACTAGCGGGACAAGAGACCCAGTACTTC.

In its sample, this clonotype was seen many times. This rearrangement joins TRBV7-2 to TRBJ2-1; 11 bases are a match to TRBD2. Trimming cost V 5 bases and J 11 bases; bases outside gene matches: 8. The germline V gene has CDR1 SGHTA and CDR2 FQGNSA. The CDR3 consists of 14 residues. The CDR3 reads CASSPNTSGRKQFF. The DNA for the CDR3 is TGTGCCAGCAGCCCTAATACTAGCGGGAGAAAGCAGTTCTTC. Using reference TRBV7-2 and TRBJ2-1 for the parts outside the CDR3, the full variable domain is GAGVSQSPSNKVTEKGKDVELRCDPISGHTALYWYRQSLGQGLEFLIYFQGNSAPDKSGLPSDRFSAERTGGSVSTLTIQRTQQEDSAVYLCASSPNTSGRKQFFGPGTRLTVL.

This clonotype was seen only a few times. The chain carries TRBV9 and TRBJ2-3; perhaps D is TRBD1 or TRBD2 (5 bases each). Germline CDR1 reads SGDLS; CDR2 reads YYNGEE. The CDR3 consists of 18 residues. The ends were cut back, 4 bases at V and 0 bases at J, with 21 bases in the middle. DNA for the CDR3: TGTGCCAGCAGCCCAGGGCCGGGGATGGTTCCTAGCACAGATACGCAGTATTTT. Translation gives CASSPGPGMVPSTDTQYF.

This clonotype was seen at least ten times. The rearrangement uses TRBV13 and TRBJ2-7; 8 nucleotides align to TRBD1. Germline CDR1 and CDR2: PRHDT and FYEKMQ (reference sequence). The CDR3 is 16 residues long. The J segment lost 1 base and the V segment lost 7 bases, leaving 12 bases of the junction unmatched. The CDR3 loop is CASTPSGRGLSYEQYF. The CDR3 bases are TGTGCCAGCACCCCTTCGGGCAGGGGGCTTTCCTACGAGCAGTACTTC.

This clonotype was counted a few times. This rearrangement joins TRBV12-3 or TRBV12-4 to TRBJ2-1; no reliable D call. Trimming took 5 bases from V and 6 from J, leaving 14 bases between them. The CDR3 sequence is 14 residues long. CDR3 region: CASSGPPLFNEQFF. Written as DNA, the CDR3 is TGTGCCAGCAGTGGACCACCCCTCTTCAATGAGCAGTTCTTC.

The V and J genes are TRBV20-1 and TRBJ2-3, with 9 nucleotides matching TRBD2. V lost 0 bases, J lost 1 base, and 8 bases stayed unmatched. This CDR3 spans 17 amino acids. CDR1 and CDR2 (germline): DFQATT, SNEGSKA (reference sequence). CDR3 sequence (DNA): TGCAGTGCTAGAGATTTTGGCGGGGGGGCCGGCACAGATACGCAGTATTTT. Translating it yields CSARDFGGGAGTDTQYF.

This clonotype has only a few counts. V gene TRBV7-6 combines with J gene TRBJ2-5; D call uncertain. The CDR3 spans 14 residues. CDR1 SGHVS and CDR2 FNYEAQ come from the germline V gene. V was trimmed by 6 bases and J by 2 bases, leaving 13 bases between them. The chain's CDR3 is CASSTFSRQETQYF. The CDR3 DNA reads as TGTGCCAGCAGTACCTTTAGCAGACAAGAGACCCAGTACTTC.

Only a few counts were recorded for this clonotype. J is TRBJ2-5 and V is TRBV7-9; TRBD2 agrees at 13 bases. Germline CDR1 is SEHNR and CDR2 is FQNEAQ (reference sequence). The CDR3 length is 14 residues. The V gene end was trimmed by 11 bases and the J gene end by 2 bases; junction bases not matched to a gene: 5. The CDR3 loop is CADGLAGEQETQYF. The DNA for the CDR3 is TGTGCCGACGGACTAGCGGGAGAACAAGAGACCCAGTACTTC.

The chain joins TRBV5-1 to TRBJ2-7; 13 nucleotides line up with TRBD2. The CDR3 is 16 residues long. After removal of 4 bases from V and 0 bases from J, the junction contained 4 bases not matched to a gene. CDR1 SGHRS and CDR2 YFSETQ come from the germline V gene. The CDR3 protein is CASSPGTSGISYEQYF. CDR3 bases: TGCGCCAGCAGCCCGGGGACTAGCGGGATCTCCTACGAGCAGTACTTC.

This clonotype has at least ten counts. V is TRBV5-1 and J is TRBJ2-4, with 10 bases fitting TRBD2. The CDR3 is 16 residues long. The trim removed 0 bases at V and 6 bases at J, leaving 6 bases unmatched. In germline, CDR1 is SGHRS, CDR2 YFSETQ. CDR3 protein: CASSLEAGGPRNIQYF. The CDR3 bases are TGCGCCAGCAGCTTGGAAGCGGGAGGGCCTAGAAACATTCAGTACTTC.

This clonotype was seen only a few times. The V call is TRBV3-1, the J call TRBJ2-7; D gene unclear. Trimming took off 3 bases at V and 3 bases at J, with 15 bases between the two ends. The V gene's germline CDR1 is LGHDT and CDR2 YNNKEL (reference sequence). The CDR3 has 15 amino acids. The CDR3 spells CASSHAGPNFYEQYF. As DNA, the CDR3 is TGTGCCAGCAGCCATGCTGGACCGAACTTCTACGAGCAGTACTTC.

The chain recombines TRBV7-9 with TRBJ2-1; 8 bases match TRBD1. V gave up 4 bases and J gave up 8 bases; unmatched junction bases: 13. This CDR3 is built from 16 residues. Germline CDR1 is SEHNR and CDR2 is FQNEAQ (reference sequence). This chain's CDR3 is CASSSGSGGNMDEQFF. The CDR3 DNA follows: TGTGCCAGCAGCTCGGGCTCAGGGGGCAATATGGATGAGCAGTTCTTC. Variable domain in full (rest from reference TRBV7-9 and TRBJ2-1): DTGVSQNPRHKITKRGQNVTFRCDPISEHNRLYWYRQTLGQGPEFLTYFQNEAQLEKSRLLSDRFSAERPKGSFSTLEIQRTEQGDSAMYLCASSSGSGGNMDEQFFGPGTRLTVL.

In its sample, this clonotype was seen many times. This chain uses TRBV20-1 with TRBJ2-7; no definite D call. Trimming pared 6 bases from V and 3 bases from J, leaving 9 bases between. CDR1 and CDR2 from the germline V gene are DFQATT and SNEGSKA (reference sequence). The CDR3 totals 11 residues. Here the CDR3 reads CSALTRYEQYF. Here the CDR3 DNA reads TGCAGTGCACTGACCCGCTACGAGCAGTACTTC.

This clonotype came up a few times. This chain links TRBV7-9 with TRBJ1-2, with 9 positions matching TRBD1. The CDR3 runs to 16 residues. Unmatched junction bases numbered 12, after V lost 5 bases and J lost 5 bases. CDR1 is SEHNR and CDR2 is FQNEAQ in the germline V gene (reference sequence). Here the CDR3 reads CASSPRVGQGIYGYTF. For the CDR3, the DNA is TGTGCCAGCAGCCCGAGGGTAGGACAGGGGATTTATGGCTACACCTTC.

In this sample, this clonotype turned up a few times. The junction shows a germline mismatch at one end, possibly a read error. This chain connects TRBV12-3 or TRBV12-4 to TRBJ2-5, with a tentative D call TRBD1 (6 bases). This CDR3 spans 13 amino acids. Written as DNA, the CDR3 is TGTGCCAGCAGTTTCGGACAGAAAGAGTCCCAGTACTTC. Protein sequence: CASSFGQKESQYF.

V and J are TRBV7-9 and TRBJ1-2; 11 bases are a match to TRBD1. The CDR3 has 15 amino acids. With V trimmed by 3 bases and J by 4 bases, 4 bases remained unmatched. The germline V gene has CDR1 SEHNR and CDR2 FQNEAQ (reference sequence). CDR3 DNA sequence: TGTGCCAGCAGCTTCGCCGGGACAGGGGGCTATGGCTACACCTTC. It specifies CASSFAGTGGYGYTF.

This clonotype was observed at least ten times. CDR3 DNA sequence: TGTGCCAGCAGCGCCCCCGGACAGGAGTACGAGCAGTACTTC. Encoded protein: CASSAPGQEYEQYF. The chain is built from TRBV9 and TRBJ2-7, with 7 nucleotides matching TRBD1. The V segment lost 3 bases and the J segment 4 bases; nucleotides outside the gene matches: 7. CDR1 is SGDLS, CDR2 YYNGEE, per germline. This CDR3 is built from 14 residues.

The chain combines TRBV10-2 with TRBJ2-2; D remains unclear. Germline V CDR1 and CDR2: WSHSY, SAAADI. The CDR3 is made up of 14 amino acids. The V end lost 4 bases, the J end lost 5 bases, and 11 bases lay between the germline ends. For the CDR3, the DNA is TGCGCCAGCAGTGGGCCGGCTTTAACCGGGGAGCTGTTTTTT. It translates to CASSGPALTGELFF.